This TCR beta chain came from a study of technical replicates of blood from a handful of donors. TCRdb keeps only in-frame clones here, not all; method: immunoSEQ multiplex PCR. The sample carries approximately 70,000 clones, about 94% recorded once. V lost 5 bases to trimming and J lost 5 bases, with 16 bases between them. Germline CDR1 reads MDHEN; CDR2 reads SYDVKM. This CDR3 has 14 residues. The origin of this receptor is a human donor in good health. Sequencing was performed on T cells isolated from PBMCs. The V call is TRBV28, the J call TRBJ2-7; D may be TRBD1 (6 bases). CDR3 nucleotides: TGTGCCAGCAGTACCGGGACATTACTTCACGAGCAGTACTTC. Its protein is CASSTGTLLHEQYF.